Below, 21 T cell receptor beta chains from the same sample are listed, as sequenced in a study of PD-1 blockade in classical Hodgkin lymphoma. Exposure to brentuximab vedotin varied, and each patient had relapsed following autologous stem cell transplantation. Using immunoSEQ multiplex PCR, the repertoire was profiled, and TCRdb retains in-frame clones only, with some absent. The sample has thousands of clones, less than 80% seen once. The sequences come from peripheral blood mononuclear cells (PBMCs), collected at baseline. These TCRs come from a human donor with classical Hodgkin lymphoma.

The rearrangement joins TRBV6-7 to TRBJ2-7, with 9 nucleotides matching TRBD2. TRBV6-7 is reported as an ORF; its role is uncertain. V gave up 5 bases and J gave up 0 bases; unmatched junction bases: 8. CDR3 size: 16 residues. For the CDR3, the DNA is TGTGCCAGCAGTCTCCGGCGGGGGGGGGTCTCCTACGAGCAGTACTTC. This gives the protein CASSLRRGGVSYEQYF.

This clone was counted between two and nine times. The CDR3 DNA sequence: TGTGCCAGCAGCCCCCTTTCTAGCGGGAGGCGGCACGAGCAGTACTTC. Its translation is CASSPLSSGRRHEQYF. The chain joins TRBV11-3 to TRBJ2-7; the match to TRBD2 covers 11 bases. CDR1 and CDR2 from the germline V gene are SGHNT and YENEEA. The CDR3 runs 16 residues. Losses at the gene ends were 5 bases for V and 5 bases for J; bases not matched to a gene: 11.

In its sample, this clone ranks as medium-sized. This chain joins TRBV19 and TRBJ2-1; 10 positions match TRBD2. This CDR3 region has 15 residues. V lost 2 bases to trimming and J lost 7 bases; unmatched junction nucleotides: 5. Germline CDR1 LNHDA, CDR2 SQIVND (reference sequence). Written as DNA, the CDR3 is TGTGCCAGTAGTATATCAGCGGGAGGGCCGAATGAGCAGTTCTTC. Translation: CASSISAGGPNEQFF.

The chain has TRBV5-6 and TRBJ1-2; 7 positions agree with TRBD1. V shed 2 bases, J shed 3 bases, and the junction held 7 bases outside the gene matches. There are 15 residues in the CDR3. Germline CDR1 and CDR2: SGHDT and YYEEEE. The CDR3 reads CASSFGDRVYYGYTF. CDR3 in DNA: TGTGCCAGCAGCTTTGGAGACAGGGTTTACTATGGCTACACCTTC.

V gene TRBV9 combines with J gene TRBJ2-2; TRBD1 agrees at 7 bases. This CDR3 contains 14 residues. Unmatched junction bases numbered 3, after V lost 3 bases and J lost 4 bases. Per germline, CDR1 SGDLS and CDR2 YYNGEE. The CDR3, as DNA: TGTGCCAGCAGCGCCGACAGGGTCACCGGGGAGCTGTTTTTT. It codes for CASSADRVTGELFF.

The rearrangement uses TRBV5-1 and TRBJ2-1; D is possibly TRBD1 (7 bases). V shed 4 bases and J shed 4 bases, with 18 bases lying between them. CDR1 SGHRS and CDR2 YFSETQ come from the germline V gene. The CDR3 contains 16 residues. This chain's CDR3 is CASSRVEGAAYNEQFF. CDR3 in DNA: TGCGCCAGCAGCCGGGTGGAGGGGGCCGCGTACAATGAGCAGTTCTTC.

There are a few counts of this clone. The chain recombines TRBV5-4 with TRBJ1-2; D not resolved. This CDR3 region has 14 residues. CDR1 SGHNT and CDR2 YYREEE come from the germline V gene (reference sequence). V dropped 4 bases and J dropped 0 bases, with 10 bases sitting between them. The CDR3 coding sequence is TGTGCCAGCAGCCCTACCGGAGCTAACTATGGCTACACCTTC. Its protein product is CASSPTGANYGYTF.

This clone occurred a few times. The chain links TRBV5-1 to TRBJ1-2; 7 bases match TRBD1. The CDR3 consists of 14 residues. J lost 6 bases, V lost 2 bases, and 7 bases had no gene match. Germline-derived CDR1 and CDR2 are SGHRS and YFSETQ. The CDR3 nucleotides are TGCGCCAGCAGCTTAATGACAGGGCAGGATGGCTACACCTTC. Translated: CASSLMTGQDGYTF.

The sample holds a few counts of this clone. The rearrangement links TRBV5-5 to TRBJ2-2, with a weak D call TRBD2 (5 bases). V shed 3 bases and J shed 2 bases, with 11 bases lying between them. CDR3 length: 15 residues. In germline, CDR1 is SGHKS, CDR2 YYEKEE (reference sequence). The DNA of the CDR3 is TGTGCCAGCAGCTCGGGCGGGTCCAACACCGGGGAGCTGTTTTTT. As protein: CASSSGGSNTGELFF.

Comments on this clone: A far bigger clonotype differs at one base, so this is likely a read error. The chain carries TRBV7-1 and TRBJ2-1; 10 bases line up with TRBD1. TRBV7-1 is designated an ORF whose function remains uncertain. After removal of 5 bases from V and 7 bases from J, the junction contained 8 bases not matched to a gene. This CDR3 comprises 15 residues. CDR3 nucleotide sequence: TGTGCCAGCAGCGCCGGGACAGGGGTGTCAAATGAGCAGTTCTTC. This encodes CASSAGTGVSNEQFF.

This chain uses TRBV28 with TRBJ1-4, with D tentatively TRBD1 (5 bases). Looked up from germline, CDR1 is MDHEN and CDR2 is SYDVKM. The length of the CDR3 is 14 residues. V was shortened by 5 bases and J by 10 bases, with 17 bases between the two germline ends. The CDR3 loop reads CASSPGLVRRKLFF. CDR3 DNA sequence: TGTGCCAGCAGTCCGGGACTGGTTCGAAGAAAACTGTTTTTT. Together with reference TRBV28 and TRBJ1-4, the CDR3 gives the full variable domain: DVKVTQSSRYLVKRTGEKVFLECVQDMDHENMFWYRQDPGLGLRLIYFSYDVKMKEKGDIPEGYSVSREKKERFSLILESASTNQTSMYLCASSPGLVRRKLFFGSGTQLSVL.

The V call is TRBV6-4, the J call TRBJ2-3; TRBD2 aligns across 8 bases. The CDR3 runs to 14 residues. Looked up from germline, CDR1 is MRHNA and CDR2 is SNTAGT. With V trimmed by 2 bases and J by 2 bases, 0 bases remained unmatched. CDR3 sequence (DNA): TGTGCCAGCAGTGACGGACTAGCCACAGATACGCAGTATTTT. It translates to CASSDGLATDTQYF.

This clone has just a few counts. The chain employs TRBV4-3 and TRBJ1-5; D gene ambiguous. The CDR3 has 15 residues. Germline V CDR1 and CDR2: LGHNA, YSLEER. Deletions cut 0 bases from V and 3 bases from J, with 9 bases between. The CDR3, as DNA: TGCGCCAGCAGCCAAGATTTAAGGTCCAATCAGCCCCAGCATTTT. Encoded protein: CASSQDLRSNQPQHF.

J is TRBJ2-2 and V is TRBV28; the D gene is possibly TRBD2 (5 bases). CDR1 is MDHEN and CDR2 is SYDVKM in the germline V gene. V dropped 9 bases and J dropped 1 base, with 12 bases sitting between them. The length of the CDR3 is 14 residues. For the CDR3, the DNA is TGTGCCAGTTGGAGGAGTATGAACACCGGGGAGCTGTTTTTT. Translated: CASWRSMNTGELFF.

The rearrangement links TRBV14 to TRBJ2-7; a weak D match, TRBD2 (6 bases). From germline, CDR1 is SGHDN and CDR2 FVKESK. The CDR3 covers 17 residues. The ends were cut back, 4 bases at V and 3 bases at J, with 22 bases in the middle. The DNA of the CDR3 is TGTGCCAGCAGCCGCAATGAAAGTCCGGGAGATGACTACGAGCAGTACTTC. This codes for CASSRNESPGDDYEQYF.

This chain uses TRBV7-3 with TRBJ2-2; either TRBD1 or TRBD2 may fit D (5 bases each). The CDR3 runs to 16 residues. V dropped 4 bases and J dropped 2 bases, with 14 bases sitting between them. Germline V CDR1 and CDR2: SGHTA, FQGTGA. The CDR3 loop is CASSSSGTVNTGELFF. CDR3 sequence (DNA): TGTGCCAGCAGCTCATCTGGGACGGTCAACACCGGGGAGCTGTTTTTT.

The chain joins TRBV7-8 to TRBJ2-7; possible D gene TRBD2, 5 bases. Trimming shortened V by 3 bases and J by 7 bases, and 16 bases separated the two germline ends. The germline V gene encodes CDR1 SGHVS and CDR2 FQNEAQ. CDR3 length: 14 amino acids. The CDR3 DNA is TGTGCCAGCAGCTTGGCAACTAACTCGGGGGAGCAGTACTTC. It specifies CASSLATNSGEQYF.

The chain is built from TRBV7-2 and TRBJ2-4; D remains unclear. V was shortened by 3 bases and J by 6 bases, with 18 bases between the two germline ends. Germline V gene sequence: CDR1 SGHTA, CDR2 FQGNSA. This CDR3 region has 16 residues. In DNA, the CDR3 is TGTGCCAGCAGCTTCGGTCAGACAAGGGATGGAAACATTCAGTACTTC. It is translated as CASSFGQTRDGNIQYF.

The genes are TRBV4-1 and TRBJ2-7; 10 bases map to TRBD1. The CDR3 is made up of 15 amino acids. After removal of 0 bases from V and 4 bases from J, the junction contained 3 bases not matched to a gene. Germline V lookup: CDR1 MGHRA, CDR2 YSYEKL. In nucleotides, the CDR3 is TGCGCCAGCAGCCAAGAGACAGGGGGCGCGTACGAGCAGTACTTC. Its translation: CASSQETGGAYEQYF.

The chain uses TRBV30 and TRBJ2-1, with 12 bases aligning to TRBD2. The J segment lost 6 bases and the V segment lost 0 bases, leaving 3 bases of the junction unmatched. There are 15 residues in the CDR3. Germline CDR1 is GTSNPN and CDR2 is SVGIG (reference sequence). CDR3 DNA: TGTGCCTGGAGTGTAGGACTAGCGGGAAGCAATGAGCAGTTCTTC. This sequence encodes CAWSVGLAGSNEQFF.

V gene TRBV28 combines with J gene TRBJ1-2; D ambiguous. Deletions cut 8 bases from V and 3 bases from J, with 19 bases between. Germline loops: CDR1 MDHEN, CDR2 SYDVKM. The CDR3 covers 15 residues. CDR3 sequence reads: CASLSSSAQHYGYTF. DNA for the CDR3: TGTGCCAGCCTCTCCTCATCGGCACAGCACTATGGCTACACCTTC.